Presented here are 7 T cell receptor beta chains from one specimen sequenced in a study of identical twins. TCRdb independently ran MiXCR on the 5' RACE reads; one entry per CDR3 protein. The sample lists 1,800,000 or so distinct CDR3 sequences; about 31% were seen once. The source material was cord blood. The receptors were gathered from a newborn girl in good health.

With respect to this clonotype: A much larger clone sits a single nucleotide away, making a read error possible. This sequence joins TRBV21-1 and TRBJ2-7. TRBV21-1 is described as a pseudogene. The CDR3 consists of 14 residues. CDR3 coding DNA: TGTGCCAGCAGCAAAGTCCCCAGTTCCTACGAGCGGTACTTC. This encodes CASSKVPSSYERYF.

The V call is TRBV20-1, the J call TRBJ2-7; D gene ambiguous. V was clipped by 3 bases and J by 0 bases, with 15 bases between them. The CDR3 has 15 residues. The germline gives CDR1 DFQATT, CDR2 SNEGSKA (reference sequence). The CDR3 bases are TGCAGTGCTAGGGACCGGCTCCATAGCTCCTACGAGCAGTACTTC. This translates into CSARDRLHSSYEQYF.

In this sample, this clonotype turned up many times. The gene calls are TRBV3-1 and TRBJ1-2, with D uncertain. Per the germline V gene, CDR1 is LGHDT and CDR2 is YNNKEL (reference sequence). The CDR3 sequence is 13 residues long. With 2 bases removed from V and 4 bases from J, the gap between germline ends came to 8 bases. DNA for the CDR3: TGTGCCAGCAGCCAAACGGGCCGCTATGGCTACACCTTC. Encoded protein: CASSQTGRYGYTF.

The chain couples TRBV12-5 to TRBJ1-2; D is unresolved. This CDR3 spans 14 amino acids. The germline CDR1 and CDR2 sequences are LGHNT and FRNRAP. V shed 7 bases and J shed 2 bases, with 14 bases lying between them. CDR3 residues: CASAGPGPNYGYTF. The CDR3 DNA is TGTGCTAGTGCTGGACCGGGCCCCAACTATGGCTACACCTTC.

The V and J genes are TRBV28 and TRBJ2-5, with a weak D call TRBD1 (5 bases). Germline assignment: CDR1 MDHEN and CDR2 SYDVKM. The CDR3 runs 13 residues. The V end was cut by 10 bases, the J end by 3 bases, with 15 bases between. The CDR3 coding sequence is TGTGCCACCCCAATTACCAGGGAAGAGACCCAGTACTTC. This encodes CATPITREETQYF.

The genes are TRBV10-3 and TRBJ1-5, with TRBD1 matching 8 bases. The germline CDR1 and CDR2 sequences are ENHRY and SYGVKD. This CDR3 spans 12 amino acids. J gave up 7 bases and V 7 bases, and 3 bases lay outside the gene matches. In DNA, the CDR3 is TGTGCCATCAACGACAGGGGCCAGCCCCAGCATTTT. Protein: CAINDRGQPQHF.

This sequence joins TRBV27 and TRBJ1-5, with no clear D. Between the trimmed V and J ends, which lost 3 bases and 0 bases, there was a span of 15 bases. CDR3 length: 17 amino acids. Germline lookup yields CDR1 MNHEY and CDR2 SMNVEV (reference sequence). CDR3 in DNA: TGTGCCAGCAGTTTTAGGGTCCCAACATATAGCAATCAGCCCCAGCATTTT. As protein: CASSFRVPTYSNQPQHF.